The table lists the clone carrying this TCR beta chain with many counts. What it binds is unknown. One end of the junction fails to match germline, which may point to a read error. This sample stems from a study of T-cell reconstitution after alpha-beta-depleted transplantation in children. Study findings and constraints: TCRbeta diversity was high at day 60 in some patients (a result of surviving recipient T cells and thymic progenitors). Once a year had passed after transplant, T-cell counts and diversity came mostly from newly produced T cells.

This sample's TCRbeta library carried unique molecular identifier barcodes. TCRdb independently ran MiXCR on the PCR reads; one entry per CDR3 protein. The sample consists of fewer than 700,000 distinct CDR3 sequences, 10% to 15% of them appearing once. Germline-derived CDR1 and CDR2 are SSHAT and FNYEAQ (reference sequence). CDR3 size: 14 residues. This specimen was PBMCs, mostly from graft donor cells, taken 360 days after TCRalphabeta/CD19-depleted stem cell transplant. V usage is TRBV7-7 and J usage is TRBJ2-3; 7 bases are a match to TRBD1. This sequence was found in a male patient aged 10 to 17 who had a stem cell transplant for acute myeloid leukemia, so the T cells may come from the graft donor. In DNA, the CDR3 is TGTGCTAGCAGCCAGGGACAGTTTTCAGATACGCAGTATTTT. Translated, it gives CASSQGQFSDTQYF.